Below are 29 T cell receptor beta chains sequenced from a single sample in a study of long-term antiretroviral therapy in people with HIV. Investigators performed immunoSEQ version v3.0 at survey level. Clones were read by immunoSEQ multiplex PCR, and TCRdb kept only the in-frame ones, dropping some. The sample has about 43,000 clones, around nine tenths seen once. The specimen comprised unsorted PBMCs, sampled 0.1 years before starting antiretroviral therapy. These receptors originate from a woman aged 45 to 65 with HIV.

The V and J genes are TRBV7-2 and TRBJ1-3; the D gene is possibly TRBD1 (5 bases). The V gene's germline CDR1 is SGHTA and CDR2 FQGNSA. The CDR3 loop spans 13 amino acids. With 8 bases removed from V and 4 bases from J, the gap between germline ends came to 12 bases. In DNA, the CDR3 is TGTGCCAGCGGGACCAGTTCCGGAAACACCATATATTTT. It yields the protein CASGTSSGNTIYF.

This chain's CDR3 is CASSTRTGATYEQYF. The CDR3 DNA sequence: TGTGCCAGCAGTACCCGGACAGGGGCAACCTACGAGCAGTACTTC. The V and J genes are TRBV6-5 and TRBJ2-7; 9 bases are a match to TRBD1. This CDR3 region has 15 residues. With V trimmed by 5 bases and J by 2 bases, 7 bases remained unmatched. Per germline, CDR1 MNHEY and CDR2 SVGAGI.

This clone was observed once. CDR3 loop: CASSYTRTGKTGELFF. The CDR3 nucleotides are TGTGCCAGCAGTTACACCCGGACAGGGAAGACCGGGGAGCTGTTTTTT. The chain recombines TRBV6-6 with TRBJ2-2; 8 bases line up with TRBD1. The germline V gene has CDR1 MNHNY and CDR2 SVGAGI (reference sequence). The CDR3 has 16 residues. Trimming cost V 2 bases and J 5 bases; bases outside gene matches: 7.

The rearrangement uses TRBV5-1 and TRBJ2-3, with 8 bases aligning to TRBD1. Looked up from germline, CDR1 is SGHRS and CDR2 is YFSETQ. Trimming took 4 bases from V and 4 from J; bases not matched to a gene: 8. The CDR3 length is 15 residues. Here the CDR3 reads CASSTGTGGPDTQYF. Written as DNA, the CDR3 is TGCGCCAGCAGCACCGGGACAGGCGGCCCAGATACGCAGTATTTT. The full variable domain, with the rest looked up from reference TRBV5-1 and TRBJ2-3, is KAGVTQTPRYLIKTRGQQVTLSCSPISGHRSVSWYQQTPGQGLQFLFEYFSETQRNKGNFPGRFSGRQFSNSRSEMNVSTLELGDSALYLCASSTGTGGPDTQYFGPGTRLTVL.

The V and J genes are TRBV4-1 and TRBJ2-7, with D perhaps TRBD1 (6 bases). V lost 0 bases and J 0 bases, leaving 12 bases between the germline ends. The CDR3 has 16 amino acids. Germline CDR1 is MGHRA and CDR2 is YSYEKL. CDR3 amino acids: CASSQDQGQFSYEQYF. CDR3 sequence (DNA): TGCGCCAGCAGCCAAGATCAGGGGCAATTCTCCTACGAGCAGTACTTC.

This clone was observed once. The gene calls are TRBV30 and TRBJ1-2, with D hard to call. Trimming removed 3 bases at V and 4 bases at J, with 15 bases between. CDR1 and CDR2 from the germline V gene are GTSNPN and SVGIG (reference sequence). This CDR3 spans 14 amino acids. This CDR3 is CAWRATVIPYGYTF. In nucleotides, the CDR3 is TGTGCCTGGAGGGCAACAGTGATCCCCTATGGCTACACCTTC.

The genes are TRBV29-1 and TRBJ2-5; possibly TRBD2 for D (6 bases). Looked up from germline, CDR1 is SQVTM and CDR2 is ANQGSEA. The CDR3 runs to 14 residues. Trimming cost V 6 bases and J 1 base, with 15 bases left between them. The CDR3 sequence is CSVIQWGVQETQYF. In nucleotides, the CDR3 is TGCAGCGTCATACAGTGGGGGGTCCAAGAGACCCAGTACTTC.

The rearrangement links TRBV19 to TRBJ1-3, with D perhaps matching TRBD1 (5 bases). Between the trimmed V and J ends, which lost 8 bases and 0 bases, there was a span of 11 bases. CDR1 and CDR2 from the germline V gene are LNHDA and SQIVND (reference sequence). The CDR3 spans 14 residues. The CDR3, as DNA: TGTGCCAGTCAGGGACTGCTCTCTGGAAACACCATATATTTT. This sequence encodes CASQGLLSGNTIYF.

V usage is TRBV5-4 and J usage is TRBJ1-2, with D unclear. Trimming stripped 0 bases from V and 8 bases from J, with 5 bases between. Germline CDR1 SGHNT, CDR2 YYREEE (reference sequence). The CDR3 loop spans 11 amino acids. The CDR3 loop reads CASSLGQGYTF. The CDR3 nucleotides are TGTGCCAGCAGCTTGGGGCAGGGCTACACCTTC.

The chain carries TRBV11-2 and TRBJ2-3; 8 bases are shared with TRBD2. Germline trimming cut 5 bases from V and 0 bases from J; bases unmatched to any gene: 4. CDR1 is SGHAT and CDR2 is FQNNGV in the germline V gene. CDR3 length: 15 residues. This CDR3 is CASSARGASTDTQYF. CDR3 bases: TGTGCCAGCAGCGCGCGGGGGGCCAGCACAGATACGCAGTATTTT.

This clone was seen once. This chain uses TRBV4-1 with TRBJ1-1; D possibly corresponds to TRBD1 (5 bases). The CDR3 loop spans 15 amino acids. V lost 0 bases and J 5 bases, leaving 13 bases between the germline ends. Germline V CDR1 and CDR2: MGHRA, YSYEKL. CDR3 bases: TGCGCCAGCAGCCAAGAGCGCAGGGCGGGGACTGAAGCTTTCTTT. The encoded protein is CASSQERRAGTEAFF.

The chain has TRBV30 and TRBJ1-1; TRBD1 is a possible D gene (5 bases). The CDR3 runs 14 residues. Germline V CDR1 and CDR2: GTSNPN, SVGIG (reference sequence). With 0 bases removed from V and 0 bases from J, the gap between germline ends came to 8 bases. As DNA, the CDR3 is TGTGCCTGGAGTGTGGGGGTAATGAACACTGAAGCTTTCTTT. Translating gives CAWSVGVMNTEAFF.

This clone was counted only a few times. This chain uses TRBV7-2 with TRBJ1-5; D may be TRBD1 (6 bases). CDR3 length equals 17 residues. V lost 5 bases to trimming and J lost 4 bases, with 21 bases between them. Germline assignment: CDR1 SGHTA and CDR2 FQGNSA. In DNA, the CDR3 is TGTGCCAGCAGCGCAAGCCGACCGGGACACCTAAATCAGCCCCAGCATTTT. Encoded protein: CASSASRPGHLNQPQHF. Supplemented by reference TRBV7-2 and TRBJ1-5, the full variable domain reads GAGVSQSPSNKVTEKGKDVELRCDPISGHTALYWYRQSLGQGLEFLIYFQGNSAPDKSGLPSDRFSAERTGGSVSTLTIQRTQQEDSAVYLCASSASRPGHLNQPQHFGDGTRLSIL.

V and J are TRBV5-4 and TRBJ2-4, with D hard to call. Trimming stripped 3 bases from V and 0 bases from J, with 10 bases between. Germline V CDR1 and CDR2: SGHNT, YYREEE (reference sequence). CDR3 length: 15 residues. The CDR3: CASSSRTGAKNIQYF. For the CDR3, the DNA is TGTGCCAGCAGCTCACGGACGGGAGCCAAAAACATTCAGTACTTC.

The chain couples TRBV7-2 to TRBJ1-2, with 7 bases identical to TRBD1. The CDR3 is 15 amino acids. Trimming at V came to 5 bases and at J to 0 bases, leaving 6 bases not matched to a gene. Germline V gene lookup returns CDR1 SGHTA and CDR2 FQGNSA. In DNA form, the CDR3 reads TGTGCCAGCAGCCCCCGGACAGGACCTAACTATGGCTACACCTTC. This encodes CASSPRTGPNYGYTF.

This chain links TRBV27 with TRBJ2-1; 12 positions agree with TRBD2. Germline CDR1 MNHEY, CDR2 SMNVEV (reference sequence). The length of the CDR3 is 16 residues. J was trimmed by 3 bases and V by 4 bases; bases with no gene match: 4. The CDR3 sequence is CASSSRTSGIYNEQFF. CDR3 nucleotide sequence: TGTGCCAGCAGTTCCCGGACTAGCGGGATCTACAATGAGCAGTTCTTC.

This chain connects TRBV29-1 to TRBJ1-1, with D hard to call. Germline assignment: CDR1 SQVTM and CDR2 ANQGSEA. Trimming pared 2 bases from V and 4 bases from J, leaving 11 bases between. This CDR3 has 13 amino acids. The chain's CDR3 is CSVEPTGSTEAFF. The CDR3 coding sequence is TGCAGCGTTGAACCCACGGGGAGCACTGAAGCTTTCTTT.

The J gene is TRBJ1-5, the V gene TRBV29-1; D is unresolved. Germline CDR1 reads SQVTM; CDR2 reads ANQGSEA. Trimming stripped 4 bases from V and 0 bases from J, with 10 bases between. The CDR3 is made up of 14 amino acids. The CDR3 spells CSVGNRGSNQPQHF. As DNA, the CDR3 is TGCAGCGTTGGTAACAGAGGTAGCAATCAGCCCCAGCATTTT.

This chain uses TRBV5-1 with TRBJ2-2; 8 bases are shared with TRBD1. The CDR3 has 16 amino acids. Per germline, CDR1 SGHRS and CDR2 YFSETQ. V gave up 4 bases and J gave up 3 bases; unmatched junction bases: 8. In nucleotides, the CDR3 is TGCGCCAGCAGCAACTCCGGGACAGGATACACCGGGGAGCTGTTTTTT. Encoded protein: CASSNSGTGYTGELFF.

The rearrangement uses TRBV27 and TRBJ1-6, with TRBD1 matching 8 bases. This CDR3 comprises 14 residues. Germline V gene data show CDR1 as MNHEY and CDR2 as SMNVEV (reference sequence). Germline trimming cut 5 bases from V and 7 bases from J; bases unmatched to any gene: 4. This CDR3 is CASSKYRGNSPLHF. In DNA form, the CDR3 reads TGTGCCAGCAGTAAATACAGGGGGAATTCACCCCTCCACTTT.

The chain recombines TRBV27 with TRBJ1-6, with a tentative D call TRBD1 (6 bases). With 6 bases removed from V and 10 bases from J, the gap between germline ends came to 16 bases. CDR1 MNHEY and CDR2 SMNVEV come from the germline V gene (reference sequence). This CDR3 spans 14 amino acids. As DNA, the CDR3 is TGTGCCAGCAGGACGGGACAAGGCCAGTCACCCCTCCACTTT. It specifies CASRTGQGQSPLHF.

CDR3 region: CASSVPGRTYEQYF. The CDR3 nucleotides read TGTGCCAGCAGTGTTCCGGGACGCACCTACGAGCAGTACTTC. This chain links TRBV6-5 with TRBJ2-7; D possibly uses TRBD1 or TRBD2 (5 bases each). V was cut by 5 bases and J by 2 bases, with 13 bases left in between. This CDR3 comprises 14 residues. In germline, CDR1 is MNHEY, CDR2 SVGAGI.

CDR3 bases: TGTGCCAGCAGTTATGCTTCGTCTGGGGCCAACGTCCTGACTTTC. Translation: CASSYASSGANVLTF. The J gene is TRBJ2-6, the V gene TRBV6-5; D ambiguous. Germline assignment: CDR1 MNHEY and CDR2 SVGAGI. CDR3 length: 15 amino acids. Trimming shortened V by 3 bases and J by 1 base, and 7 bases separated the two germline ends.

V gene TRBV4-2 combines with J gene TRBJ1-2, with TRBD1 identical over 9 bases. Trimming at V came to 0 bases and at J to 4 bases, leaving 6 bases not matched to a gene. The CDR3 length is 16 residues. In germline, CDR1 is LGHNA, CDR2 YNFKEQ. The CDR3 protein is CASSQEIWTGVYGYTF. The CDR3 nucleotides are TGTGCCAGCAGCCAAGAAATCTGGACAGGGGTCTATGGCTACACCTTC.

CDR3: CAWRDKGTYGYTF. The CDR3 nucleotides are TGTGCCTGGAGAGATAAAGGGACGTATGGCTACACCTTC. V usage is TRBV30 and J usage is TRBJ1-2, with D perhaps TRBD1 (5 bases). Trimming cost V 3 bases and J 5 bases, with 13 bases left between them. The germline CDR1 and CDR2 sequences are GTSNPN and SVGIG (reference sequence). The CDR3 has 13 amino acids.

This chain uses TRBV7-2 with TRBJ2-7, with 10 positions matching TRBD2. With 2 bases clipped from V and 3 bases from J, the junction kept 1 base outside the gene matches. The germline V gene has CDR1 SGHTA and CDR2 FQGNSA. The CDR3 contains 14 residues. CDR3 region: CASSLRLAGYEQYF. CDR3 sequence (DNA): TGTGCCAGCAGCTTAAGACTAGCGGGCTACGAGCAGTACTTC.

The V gene is TRBV21-1, the J gene TRBJ2-5. TRBV21-1 is a documented pseudogene. The CDR3 is 16 amino acids. CDR3 bases: TGTGCCAGCAGCAAAACTTTACCCGGGCTCCAAGAGACCCAGTACTTC. Amino acid sequence: CASSKTLPGLQETQYF.

J is TRBJ1-2 and V is TRBV5-1; 10 bases match TRBD1. V was clipped by 0 bases and J by 10 bases; unmatched bases: 6. The CDR3 runs to 14 residues. Germline-derived CDR1 and CDR2 are SGHRS and YFSETQ. Written as DNA, the CDR3 is TGCGCCAGCAGCTTGGTGGGGACAGGGGCAGACTACACCTTC. Translation: CASSLVGTGADYTF.

The genes are TRBV7-6 and TRBJ2-7; 8 bases fit TRBD1. In germline, CDR1 is SGHVS, CDR2 FNYEAQ. V shed 1 base, J shed 6 bases, and the junction held 5 bases outside the gene matches. The CDR3 loop spans 14 amino acids. Here the CDR3 reads CASSLDTGGTEQYF. The CDR3, as DNA: TGTGCCAGCAGCTTAGATACAGGGGGGACCGAGCAGTACTTC.